This T cell receptor beta chain was recorded in a study of blood T cell repertoires in COVID-19. The wider study: Samples came from the United States, Italy and Spain, spanning acute and convalescent COVID-19. Sample material is recorded as cDNA or gDNA derived from T cells, B-cell-depleted T cells, or PBMCs.

This clone was recorded many times. The CDR3 has 13 amino acids. Germline V gene lookup returns CDR1 LNHDA and CDR2 SQIVND (reference sequence). The J segment lost 8 bases and the V segment lost 6 bases, leaving 8 bases of the junction unmatched. Authors' methods: Amplification with reference gene primers provided the estimates of nucleated cell counts. This table comes from immunoSEQ multiplex PCR, and its TCRdb copy is limited to in-frame clones, with some not included. The D gene and trimming were derived from the DNA, and the V and J assignments and clone size from that table. The repertoire holds about 190,000 clones, with 80% as singletons.

This receptor was obtained from a man in his fifties or sixties with acute or convalescent COVID-19. The gene calls are TRBV19 and TRBJ1-2; 8 nucleotides agree with TRBD1. Sequenced sample: peripheral blood. The DNA for the CDR3 is TGTGCCAGTAGCCCAGGGGGCCCCTTAGGCTACACCTTC. The encoded protein is CASSPGGPLGYTF. The whole variable domain, remainder taken from reference TRBV19 and TRBJ1-2, is DGGITQSPKYLFRKEGQNVTLSCEQNLNHDAMYWYRQDPGQGLRLIYYSQIVNDFQKGDIAEGYSVSREKKESFPLTVTSAQKNPTAFYLCASSPGGPLGYTFGSGTRLTVV.